Following are 13 T cell receptor beta chains from one sample sequenced in a study of cytomegalovirus exposure and HLA in healthy donors. The PCR ran on 60 Vbeta and 13 Jbeta primers. TCRdb's table, derived via immunoSEQ multiplex PCR, lists solely in-frame clones and lacks some. The sample contains roughly 170,000 clones, roughly 75% of which appear only once. The sequenced sample consisted of PBMCs. Receptors originate from a female donor in good health and CMV-seronegative.

This clone was recorded only once. V usage is TRBV30 and J usage is TRBJ2-6, with D perhaps matching TRBD2 (5 bases). Germline V gives CDR1 GTSNPN, CDR2 SVGIG (reference sequence). Trimming left V 2 bases short and J 5 bases short, with 16 bases between. CDR3 length equals 16 residues. The CDR3 bases are TGTGCCTGGAGTCCCCGGTCCCCCGGGAGGGCCAACGTCCTGACTTTC. It translates to CAWSPRSPGRANVLTF.

The chain has TRBV6-7 and TRBJ1-5; TRBD1 matches at 11 bases. TRBV6-7 has ORF status, its function being uncertain. The V and J ends lost 0 bases and 5 bases, in that order; junction bases with no gene match: 9. There are 18 residues in the CDR3. The CDR3 region has the DNA TGTGCCAGCAGTTACTCAGAATCACCGGGACAGGGGGATCAGCCCCAGCATTTT. Translated, it gives CASSYSESPGQGDQPQHF.

The chain recombines TRBV7-9 with TRBJ2-7; 7 bases align to TRBD2. Trimming took 11 bases from V and 4 from J; bases not matched to a gene: 14. CDR1 and CDR2 from the germline V gene are SEHNR and FQNEAQ (reference sequence). The CDR3 has 14 amino acids. CDR3 loop: CAVPTSTKVYEQYF. The DNA for the CDR3 is TGTGCCGTCCCGACTAGCACAAAGGTGTACGAGCAGTACTTC.

The chain recombines TRBV7-8 with TRBJ2-7; D not resolved. V lost 0 bases and J 3 bases, leaving 9 bases between the germline ends. The germline V gene has CDR1 SGHVS and CDR2 FQNEAQ. There are 14 residues in the CDR3. The CDR3 DNA follows: TGTGCCAGCAGCTTAGCGAGCGCAAACTACGAGCAGTACTTC. Encoded protein: CASSLASANYEQYF.

The chain recombines TRBV4-3 with TRBJ2-1; 9 bases fit TRBD2. Germline-derived CDR1 and CDR2 are LGHNA and YSLEER. This CDR3 comprises 14 residues. V lost 4 bases to trimming and J lost 2 bases; unmatched junction nucleotides: 0. The CDR3 loop reads CASSRTSAYNEQFF. The DNA of the CDR3 is TGCGCCAGCAGCCGGACTAGCGCCTACAATGAGCAGTTCTTC.

This clone was recorded only once. The gene calls are TRBV30 and TRBJ2-7; 7 nucleotides match TRBD1. This CDR3 is built from 11 residues. Germline loops: CDR1 GTSNPN, CDR2 SVGIG (reference sequence). V shed 7 bases and J 8 bases; nucleotides not matched to a gene: 8. The CDR3 spells CASRQRGQQYF. The CDR3 region has the DNA TGTGCCTCTCGACAAAGGGGGCAGCAGTACTTC.

The genes are TRBV6-5 and TRBJ1-5; unclear D gene. Trimming took off 6 bases at V and 3 bases at J, with 12 bases between the two ends. Germline V gene lookup returns CDR1 MNHEY and CDR2 SVGAGI. This CDR3 region has 14 residues. CDR3 DNA sequence: TGTGCCAGCAGCCTAACGCCTAACAATCAGCCCCAGCATTTT. Amino acids: CASSLTPNNQPQHF.

This chain joins TRBV7-2 and TRBJ2-2; D ambiguous. V dropped 4 bases and J dropped 8 bases, with 8 bases sitting between them. Germline lookup yields CDR1 SGHTA and CDR2 FQGNSA. This CDR3 is 12 amino acids long. This CDR3 is CASSSLIGELFF. The CDR3 DNA reads as TGTGCCAGCAGCTCGTTAATAGGGGAGCTGTTTTTT.

This clone occurred a few times. This chain uses TRBV5-8 with TRBJ1-5; 7 positions match TRBD1. Trimming took 7 bases from V and 3 from J; bases not matched to a gene: 4. The germline V gene encodes CDR1 SGHTS and CDR2 YDEGEE. CDR3 size: 13 residues. This CDR3 is CASSTGDNQPQHF. CDR3 DNA sequence: TGTGCCAGCTCTACAGGGGACAATCAGCCCCAGCATTTT.

This sequence joins TRBV11-2 and TRBJ2-3; 9 bases are shared with TRBD2. The germline V gene encodes CDR1 SGHAT and CDR2 FQNNGV. The CDR3 sequence is 16 residues long. Unmatched junction bases numbered 3, after V lost 0 bases and J lost 2 bases. CDR3 nucleotide sequence: TGTGCCAGCAGCTTAGAAACTAGCGGGTACACAGATACGCAGTATTTT. This encodes CASSLETSGYTDTQYF.

The chain links TRBV9 to TRBJ1-1, with 8 bases aligning to TRBD1. The CDR3 runs to 14 residues. J was trimmed by 0 bases and V by 4 bases; bases with no gene match: 2. Per germline, CDR1 SGDLS and CDR2 YYNGEE. The CDR3 nucleotides read TGTGCCAGCAGCTCGGGACAGGTGAACACTGAAGCTTTCTTT. Its translation is CASSSGQVNTEAFF.

This chain links TRBV29-1 with TRBJ1-2; 8 bases map to TRBD1. The V and J ends lost 6 bases and 2 bases, in that order; junction bases with no gene match: 11. This CDR3 spans 15 amino acids. CDR1 SQVTM and CDR2 ANQGSEA come from the germline V gene. CDR3 coding DNA: TGCAGCGTCCCCGAACTGGGACAGGAGAACTATGGCTACACCTTC. Residues: CSVPELGQENYGYTF.

The chain couples TRBV14 to TRBJ1-3, with D possibly TRBD1 on 6 matching bases. V was trimmed by 8 bases and J by 4 bases, leaving 12 bases between them. CDR3 size: 13 residues. CDR1 and CDR2 from the germline V gene are SGHDN and FVKESK. DNA of the CDR3: TGTGCCAGCTTTCCAGGGGAAGGAAACACCATATATTTT. Amino acid sequence: CASFPGEGNTIYF.